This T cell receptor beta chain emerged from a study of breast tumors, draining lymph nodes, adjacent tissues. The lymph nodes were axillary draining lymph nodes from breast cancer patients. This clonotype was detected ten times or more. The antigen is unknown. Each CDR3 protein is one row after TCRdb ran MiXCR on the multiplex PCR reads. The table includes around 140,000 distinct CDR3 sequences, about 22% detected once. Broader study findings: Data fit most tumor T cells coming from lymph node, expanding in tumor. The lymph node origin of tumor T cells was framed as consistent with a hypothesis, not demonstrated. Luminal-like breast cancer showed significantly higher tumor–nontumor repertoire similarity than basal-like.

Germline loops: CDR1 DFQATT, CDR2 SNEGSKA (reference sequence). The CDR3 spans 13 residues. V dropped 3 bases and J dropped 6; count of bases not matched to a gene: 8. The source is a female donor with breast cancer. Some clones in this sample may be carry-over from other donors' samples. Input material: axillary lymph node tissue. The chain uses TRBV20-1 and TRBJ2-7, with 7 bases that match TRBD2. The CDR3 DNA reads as TGCAGTGCTAGGTATGCGGGAGTCTCCGAGCAGTACTTC. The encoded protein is CSARYAGVSEQYF.